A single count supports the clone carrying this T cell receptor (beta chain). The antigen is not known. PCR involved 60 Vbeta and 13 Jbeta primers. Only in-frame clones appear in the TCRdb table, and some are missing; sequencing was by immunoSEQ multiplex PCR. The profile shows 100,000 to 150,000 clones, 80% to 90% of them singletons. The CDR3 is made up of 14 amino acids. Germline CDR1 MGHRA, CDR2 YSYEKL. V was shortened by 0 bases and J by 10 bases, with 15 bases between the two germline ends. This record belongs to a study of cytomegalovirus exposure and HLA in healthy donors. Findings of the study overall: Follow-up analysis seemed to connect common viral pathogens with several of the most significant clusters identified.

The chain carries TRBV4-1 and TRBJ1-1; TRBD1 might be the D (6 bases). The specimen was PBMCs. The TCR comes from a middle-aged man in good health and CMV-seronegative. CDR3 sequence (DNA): TGCGCCAGCAGCCAAGAAATGGTGGGGGCGGGAGCTTTCTTT. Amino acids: CASSQEMVGAGAFF.